This T cell receptor beta chain was profiled in a study of early T cells in non-severe SARS-CoV-2 infection. Study-wide context: Sequenced material consisted of bulk RNA (from unsorted whole blood), and chains were unpaired. The study's findings and limits: Matches to VDJdb favored anti-spike CD8 responses and missed private and CD4 specificities.

CDR3 size: 16 residues. Germline assignment: CDR1 GTSNPN and CDR2 SVGIG (reference sequence). V was trimmed by 0 bases and J by 1 base, leaving 10 bases between them. This clonotype was recorded many times. Antigen: not known. Individual cDNA molecules were tagged with unique molecular identifiers. TCRdb called the 5' RACE reads again in MiXCR, with one record for every CDR3 protein. The repertoire holds roughly 28,000 distinct CDR3 sequences, with 4.4% as singletons. Sequences were obtained from whole blood. The TCR was taken from an adult who was a healthcare worker with PCR-confirmed SARS-CoV-2 infection or an uninfected control (not recorded which). The gene calls are TRBV30 and TRBJ2-6; unclear D gene. The CDR3 region is CAWSVRGFSGANVLTF. The CDR3 bases are TGTGCCTGGAGTGTACGTGGTTTTTCTGGGGCCAACGTCCTGACTTTC.